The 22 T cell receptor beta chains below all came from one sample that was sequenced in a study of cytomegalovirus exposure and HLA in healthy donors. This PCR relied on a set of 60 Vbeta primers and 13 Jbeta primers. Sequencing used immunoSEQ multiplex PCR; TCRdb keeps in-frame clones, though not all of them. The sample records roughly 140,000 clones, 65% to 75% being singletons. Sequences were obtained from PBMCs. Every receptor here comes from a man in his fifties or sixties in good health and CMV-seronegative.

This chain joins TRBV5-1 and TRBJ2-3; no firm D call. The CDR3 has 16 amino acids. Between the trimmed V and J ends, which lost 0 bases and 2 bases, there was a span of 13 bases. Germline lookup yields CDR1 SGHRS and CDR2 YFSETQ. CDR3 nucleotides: TGCGCCAGCAGCTTGGGCATGGGCAGTAACACAGATACGCAGTATTTT. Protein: CASSLGMGSNTDTQYF.

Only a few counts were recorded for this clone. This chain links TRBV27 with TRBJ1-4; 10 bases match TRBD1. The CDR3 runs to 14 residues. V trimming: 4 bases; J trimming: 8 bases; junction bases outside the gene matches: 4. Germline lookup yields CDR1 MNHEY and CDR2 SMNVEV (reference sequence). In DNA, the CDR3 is TGTGCCAGCAGTTATCGGGACAGGGGAGAAAAACTGTTTTTT. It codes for CASSYRDRGEKLFF.

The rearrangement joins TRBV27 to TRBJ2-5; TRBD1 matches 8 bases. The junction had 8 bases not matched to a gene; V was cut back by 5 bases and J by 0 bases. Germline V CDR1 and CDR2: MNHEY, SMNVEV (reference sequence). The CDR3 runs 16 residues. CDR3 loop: CASSIWTGTYQETQYF. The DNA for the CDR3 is TGTGCCAGCAGTATCTGGACAGGGACGTACCAAGAGACCCAGTACTTC.

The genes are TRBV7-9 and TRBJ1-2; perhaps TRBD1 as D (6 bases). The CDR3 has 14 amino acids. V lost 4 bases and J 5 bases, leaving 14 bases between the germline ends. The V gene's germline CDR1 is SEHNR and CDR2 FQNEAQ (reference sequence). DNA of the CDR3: TGTGCCAGCAGCTACTTTAGGACAGATTATGGCTACACCTTC. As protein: CASSYFRTDYGYTF.

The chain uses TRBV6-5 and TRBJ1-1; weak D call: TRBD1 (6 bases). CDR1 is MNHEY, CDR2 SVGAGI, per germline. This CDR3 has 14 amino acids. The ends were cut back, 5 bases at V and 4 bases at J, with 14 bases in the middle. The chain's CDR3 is CASSPPQGTTEAFF. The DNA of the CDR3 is TGTGCCAGCAGTCCCCCTCAGGGGACCACTGAAGCTTTCTTT.

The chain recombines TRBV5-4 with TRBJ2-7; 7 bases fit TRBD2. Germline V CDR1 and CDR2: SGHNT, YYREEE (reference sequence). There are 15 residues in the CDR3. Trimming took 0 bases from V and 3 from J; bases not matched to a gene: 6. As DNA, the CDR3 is TGTGCCAGCAGCTTGGGCGCGACTAGCAACTACGAGCAGTACTTC. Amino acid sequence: CASSLGATSNYEQYF.

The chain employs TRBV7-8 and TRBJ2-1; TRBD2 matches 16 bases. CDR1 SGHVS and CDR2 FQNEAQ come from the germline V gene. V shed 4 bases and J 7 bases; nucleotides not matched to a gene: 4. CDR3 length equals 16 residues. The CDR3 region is CASSSGLAGGLNEQFF. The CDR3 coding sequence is TGTGCCAGCAGCTCGGGACTAGCGGGAGGGTTAAATGAGCAGTTCTTC.

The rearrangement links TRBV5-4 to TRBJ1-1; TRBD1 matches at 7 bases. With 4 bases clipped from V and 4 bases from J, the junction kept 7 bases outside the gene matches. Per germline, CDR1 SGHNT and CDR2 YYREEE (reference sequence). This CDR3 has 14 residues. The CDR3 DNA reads TGTGCCAGCAGCATCGACAGGGTTCTCACTGAAGCTTTCTTT. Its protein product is CASSIDRVLTEAFF.

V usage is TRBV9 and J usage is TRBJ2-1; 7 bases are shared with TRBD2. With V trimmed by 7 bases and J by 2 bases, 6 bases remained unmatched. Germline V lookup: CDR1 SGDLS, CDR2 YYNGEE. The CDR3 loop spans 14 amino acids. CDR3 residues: CASGGGVPYNEQFF. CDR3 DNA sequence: TGTGCCAGCGGGGGAGGGGTTCCCTACAATGAGCAGTTCTTC.

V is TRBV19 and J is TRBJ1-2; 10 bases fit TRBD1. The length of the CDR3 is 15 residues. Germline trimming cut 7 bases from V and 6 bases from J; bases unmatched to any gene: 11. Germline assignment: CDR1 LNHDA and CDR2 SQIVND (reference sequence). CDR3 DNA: TGTGCCAGTACCCTGTGGACAGGGGGTCGCGATGGCTACACCTTC. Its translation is CASTLWTGGRDGYTF.

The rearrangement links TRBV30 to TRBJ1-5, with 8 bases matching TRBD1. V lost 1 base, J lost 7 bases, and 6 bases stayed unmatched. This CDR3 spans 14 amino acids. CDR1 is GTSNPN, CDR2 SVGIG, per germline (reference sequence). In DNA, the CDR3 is TGTGCCTGGAGTGATACAGGGGGAGGACAGCCCCAGCATTTT. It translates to CAWSDTGGGQPQHF.

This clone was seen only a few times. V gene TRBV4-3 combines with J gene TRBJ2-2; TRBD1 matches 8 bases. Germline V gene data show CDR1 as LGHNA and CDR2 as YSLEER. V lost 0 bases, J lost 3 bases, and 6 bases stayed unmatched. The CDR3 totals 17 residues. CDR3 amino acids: CASSQDADRDYTGELFF. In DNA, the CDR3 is TGCGCCAGCAGCCAAGATGCGGACAGGGACTACACCGGGGAGCTGTTTTTT.

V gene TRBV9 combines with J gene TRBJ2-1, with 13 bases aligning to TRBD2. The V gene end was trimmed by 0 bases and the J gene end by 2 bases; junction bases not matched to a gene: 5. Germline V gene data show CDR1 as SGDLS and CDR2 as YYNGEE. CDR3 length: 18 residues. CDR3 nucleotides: TGTGCCAGCAGCGTAGGAGTCGGGACTAGCGGGACCTACAATGAGCAGTTCTTC. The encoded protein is CASSVGVGTSGTYNEQFF.

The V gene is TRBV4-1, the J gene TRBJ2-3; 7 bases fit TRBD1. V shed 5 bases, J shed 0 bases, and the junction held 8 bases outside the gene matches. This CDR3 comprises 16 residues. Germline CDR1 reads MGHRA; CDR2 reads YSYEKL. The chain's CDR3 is CASSKRDSPSTDTQYF. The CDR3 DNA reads TGCGCCAGCAGCAAGAGGGACAGCCCTAGCACAGATACGCAGTATTTT.

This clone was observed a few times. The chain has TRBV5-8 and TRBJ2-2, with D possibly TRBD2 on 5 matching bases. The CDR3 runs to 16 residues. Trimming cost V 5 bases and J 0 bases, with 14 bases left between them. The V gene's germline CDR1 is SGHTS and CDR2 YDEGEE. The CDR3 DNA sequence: TGTGCCAGCAGACTTCTAGCAGACGCGAACACCGGGGAGCTGTTTTTT. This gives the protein CASRLLADANTGELFF.

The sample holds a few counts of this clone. Written as DNA, the CDR3 is TGCGCCAGCAGCAAAGGGGGGGGTATCGATTTCCAAGAACTAGACGAGCAGTACTTC. This sequence encodes CASSKGGGIDFQELDEQYF. The V and J genes are TRBV4-3 and TRBJ2-7; D is possibly TRBD2 (7 bases). Trimming took off 5 bases at V and 5 bases at J, with 31 bases between the two ends. This CDR3 has 19 residues. From germline, CDR1 is LGHNA and CDR2 YSLEER.

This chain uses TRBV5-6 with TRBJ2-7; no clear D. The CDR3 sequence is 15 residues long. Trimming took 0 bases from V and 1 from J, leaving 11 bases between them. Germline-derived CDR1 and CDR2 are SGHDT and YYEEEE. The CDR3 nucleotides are TGTGCCAGCAGCTTGGCCCCCGACATTTCCTACGAGCAGTACTTC. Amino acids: CASSLAPDISYEQYF.

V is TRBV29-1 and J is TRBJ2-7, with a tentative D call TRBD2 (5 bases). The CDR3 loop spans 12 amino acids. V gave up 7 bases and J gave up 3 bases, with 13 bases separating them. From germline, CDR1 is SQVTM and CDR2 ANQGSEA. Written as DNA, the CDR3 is TGCAGCGCGAGCGGAACCCTCTACGAGCAGTACTTC. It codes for CSASGTLYEQYF.

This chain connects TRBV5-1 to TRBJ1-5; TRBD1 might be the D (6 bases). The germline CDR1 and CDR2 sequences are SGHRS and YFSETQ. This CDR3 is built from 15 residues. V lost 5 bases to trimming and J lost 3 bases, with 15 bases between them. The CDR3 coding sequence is TGCGCCAGCAGTCCTTCGGCAGGGGACAATCAGCCCCAGCATTTT. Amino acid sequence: CASSPSAGDNQPQHF.

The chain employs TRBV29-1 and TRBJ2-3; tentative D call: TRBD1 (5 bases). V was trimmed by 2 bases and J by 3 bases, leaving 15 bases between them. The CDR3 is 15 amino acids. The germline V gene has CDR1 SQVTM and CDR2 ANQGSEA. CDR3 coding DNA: TGCAGCGTTGAACAGGGCCCTCTCACGACAGATACGCAGTATTTT. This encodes CSVEQGPLTTDTQYF.

Here the CDR3 DNA reads TGTGCCAGCAGTTCCCAAGGGGCGGCTTTCTTT. Amino acid sequence: CASSSQGAAFF. V and J are TRBV28 and TRBJ1-1; D might be TRBD1 (5 bases). The CDR3 spans 11 residues. Trimming stripped 4 bases from V and 11 bases from J, with 11 bases between. CDR1 MDHEN and CDR2 SYDVKM come from the germline V gene.

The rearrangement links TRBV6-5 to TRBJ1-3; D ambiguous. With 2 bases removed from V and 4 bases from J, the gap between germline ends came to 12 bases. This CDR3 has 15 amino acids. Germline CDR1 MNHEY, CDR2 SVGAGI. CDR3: CASSYGGISGNTIYF. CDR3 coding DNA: TGTGCCAGCAGTTACGGCGGGATATCGGGAAACACCATATATTTT.